This passage covers 22 T cell receptor beta chains from one sample sequenced in a study of blood T cell repertoires in COVID-19. Clones were read by immunoSEQ multiplex PCR, and TCRdb kept only the in-frame ones, dropping some. The table records some 87,000 clones, 89% of them present only once. Sequenced input: peripheral blood. The receptors originated from a woman in her seventies with acute or convalescent COVID-19.

V and J are TRBV21-1 and TRBJ2-5; TRBD2 is taken as the D call from the table, unchecked against the DNA. TRBV21-1 is an annotated pseudogene. The CDR3 covers 15 residues. CDR3 sequence reads: CASSPRLEGRETQYF. CDR3 nucleotide sequence: TGTGCCAGCAGCCCACGGCTTGAAGGGAGAGAGACCCAGTACTTC.

A note on this clone: This may arise from a read error, as a much more abundant clone is one base away. This same CDR3 is encoded by further DNA sequences in the sample. The chain is built from TRBV11-2 and TRBJ2-3, with 12 bases lining up with TRBD2. Per the germline V gene, CDR1 is SGHAT and CDR2 is FQNNGV. The trim removed 6 bases at V and 2 bases at J, leaving 3 bases unmatched. The CDR3 is 15 residues long. The CDR3 nucleotides read TGTGCCAGCAGTCTAGCGGGGGGGATCACAGATACGCAGTATTTT. This translates into CASSLAGGITDTQYF.

The CDR3 is CASRPGQTYNEQFF. The DNA for the CDR3 is TGTGCCAGCAGACCGGGACAGACGTACAATGAGCAGTTCTTC. This chain uses TRBV6-5 with TRBJ2-1; 7 bases map to TRBD1. Germline CDR1 MNHEY, CDR2 SVGAGI. The CDR3 is made up of 14 amino acids. V was clipped by 6 bases and J by 4 bases; unmatched bases: 6.

The rearrangement links TRBV12-3 or TRBV12-4 to TRBJ2-3; D unresolved. The CDR3 extends over 13 amino acids. The germline V and J ends were trimmed by 4 bases and 3 bases, with 8 bases remaining between them. CDR3 sequence: CASSSGVTDTQYF. DNA of the CDR3: TGTGCCAGCAGTTCCGGTGTGACAGATACGCAGTATTTT.

The chain links TRBV6-5 to TRBJ2-5; weak D call: TRBD2 (6 bases). V gave up 4 bases and J gave up 6 bases, with 15 bases separating them. The CDR3 is made up of 14 amino acids. Germline V lookup: CDR1 MNHEY, CDR2 SVGAGI. For the CDR3, the DNA is TGTGCCAGCAGTTGGGACGGGGGTCGGAAGACCCAGTACTTC. It specifies CASSWDGGRKTQYF.

This chain connects TRBV19 to TRBJ2-2; 11 bases align to TRBD1. The CDR3 sequence is 17 residues long. V trimming: 5 bases; J trimming: 6 bases; junction bases outside the gene matches: 11. CDR1 LNHDA and CDR2 SQIVND come from the germline V gene (reference sequence). CDR3 amino acids: CASSLRTGGVGSGELFF. CDR3 sequence (DNA): TGTGCCAGTAGTCTTCGGACAGGGGGCGTGGGTTCCGGGGAGCTGTTTTTT.

J is TRBJ1-2 and V is TRBV5-5; D call uncertain. The germline V gene encodes CDR1 SGHKS and CDR2 YYEKEE (reference sequence). The germline V and J ends were trimmed by 1 base and 10 bases, with 11 bases remaining between them. The CDR3 is 12 residues long. The CDR3 nucleotides are TGTGCCAGCAGCTTGAGGTCCGACACCTACACCTTC. This codes for CASSLRSDTYTF. The full variable domain, in which reference TRBV5-5 and TRBJ1-2 provide the parts outside the CDR3, is DAGVTQSPTHLIKTRGQQVTLRCSPISGHKSVSWYQQVLGQGPQFIFQYYEKEERGRGNFPDRFSARQFPNYSSELNVNALLLGDSALYLCASSLRSDTYTFGSGTRLTVV.

The V call is TRBV10-2, the J call TRBJ2-3; TRBD2 matches at 7 bases. Per germline, CDR1 WSHSY and CDR2 SAAADI. The CDR3 spans 14 residues. Losses at the gene ends were 3 bases for V and 6 bases for J; bases not matched to a gene: 6. Here the CDR3 reads CASSEAGRPDTQYF. CDR3 sequence (DNA): TGCGCCAGCAGTGAAGCGGGGCGCCCCGATACGCAGTATTTT.

The chain is built from TRBV28 and TRBJ2-7; perhaps TRBD1 as D (5 bases). V was shortened by 6 bases and J by 2 bases, with 11 bases between the two germline ends. The germline V gene encodes CDR1 MDHEN and CDR2 SYDVKM. This CDR3 spans 13 amino acids. CDR3 loop: CASSQTGAYEQYV. The CDR3 DNA reads TGTGCCAGCAGCCAAACAGGAGCCTACGAGCAGTACGTC.

In nucleotides, the CDR3 is TGCGCCAGCAGCTTGGCAGGGGGTCCCTACGAGCAGTACTTC. This translates into CASSLAGGPYEQYF. V gene TRBV5-1 combines with J gene TRBJ2-7; 7 nucleotides align to TRBD1. With V trimmed by 0 bases and J by 2 bases, 2 bases remained unmatched. Germline V gene sequence: CDR1 SGHRS, CDR2 YFSETQ. The CDR3 has 14 residues.

This chain connects TRBV5-1 to TRBJ2-2, with 8 bases fitting TRBD1. V was pared by 1 base and J by 4 bases, with 3 bases of the junction left unmatched. There are 15 residues in the CDR3. The germline gives CDR1 SGHRS, CDR2 YFSETQ. In nucleotides, the CDR3 is TGCGCCAGCAGCTTGACAGGGGGATTCACCGGGGAGCTGTTTTTT. Encoded protein: CASSLTGGFTGELFF.

This clone showed up many times. The chain recombines TRBV4-1 with TRBJ1-5, with 7 nucleotides matching TRBD1. Germline lookup yields CDR1 MGHRA and CDR2 YSYEKL. V dropped 3 bases and J dropped 4; count of bases not matched to a gene: 6. The CDR3 runs to 15 residues. CDR3 nucleotides: TGCGCCAGCAGCCATCTATGGGACAGAAATCAGCCCCAGCATTTT. Translated: CASSHLWDRNQPQHF.

The chain joins TRBV6-5 to TRBJ2-1; 9 nucleotides line up with TRBD1. V lost 6 bases and J lost 7; bases outside the gene matches: 10. This CDR3 spans 15 amino acids. The germline V gene encodes CDR1 MNHEY and CDR2 SVGAGI. The CDR3 nucleotides read TGTGCCAGCAGCGCCGGGACAGGGTGGGGGAATGAGCAGTTCTTC. It codes for CASSAGTGWGNEQFF.

The CDR3 nucleotides read TGTGCCAGCAGCTTTACCCTAGCGGGCCGCACCGGGGAGCTGTTTTTT. Translation: CASSFTLAGRTGELFF. The chain couples TRBV5-4 to TRBJ2-2, with TRBD2 matching 8 bases. The ends lost 2 bases at V and 4 bases at J; junction bases unmatched: 7. Germline V gene data show CDR1 as SGHNT and CDR2 as YYREEE (reference sequence). The CDR3 extends over 16 amino acids.

V gene TRBV30 combines with J gene TRBJ1-6; 10 bases line up with TRBD1. Germline assignment: CDR1 GTSNPN and CDR2 SVGIG (reference sequence). There are 15 residues in the CDR3. V gave up 2 bases and J gave up 6 bases; unmatched junction bases: 4. The CDR3 sequence: CAWSTGTGANSPLHF. The CDR3 region has the DNA TGTGCCTGGAGTACCGGGACAGGGGCTAATTCACCCCTCCACTTT.

This chain links TRBV3-1 (or the pseudogene TRBV3-2) with TRBJ2-3, with D possibly matching TRBD2 (5 bases). This CDR3 comprises 14 residues. The germline CDR1 and CDR2 sequences are LGHDT and YNNKEL (reference sequence). V was cut by 4 bases and J by 5 bases, with 13 bases left in between. DNA for the CDR3: TGTGCCAGCAGCCTGGGCGACGGACTAGATACGCAGTATTTT. Translated: CASSLGDGLDTQYF.

The rearrangement links TRBV28 to TRBJ2-7; the match to TRBD2 covers 14 bases. The V segment lost 6 bases and the J segment 5 bases; nucleotides outside the gene matches: 9. From germline, CDR1 is MDHEN and CDR2 SYDVKM. The CDR3 is 16 amino acids. CDR3 nucleotide sequence: TGTGCCAGCAGCCCACCGGGGACTAGCGGGAGAAACGAGCAGTACTTC. Protein sequence: CASSPPGTSGRNEQYF. Full variable domain (outside the CDR3, taken from reference TRBV28 and TRBJ2-7): DVKVTQSSRYLVKRTGEKVFLECVQDMDHENMFWYRQDPGLGLRLIYFSYDVKMKEKGDIPEGYSVSREKKERFSLILESASTNQTSMYLCASSPPGTSGRNEQYFGPGTRLTVT.

The rearrangement joins TRBV2 to TRBJ1-3; 7 positions match TRBD1. After removal of 6 bases from V and 0 bases from J, the junction contained 5 bases not matched to a gene. Germline V CDR1 and CDR2: SNHLY, FYNNEI. The CDR3 runs to 15 residues. In DNA form, the CDR3 reads TGTGCCAGCAGATTGGGACAGCACTCTGGAAACACCATATATTTT. This encodes CASRLGQHSGNTIYF.

CDR3: CASSEWSGKQETQYF. The CDR3 DNA reads TGCGCCAGCAGTGAGTGGTCGGGAAAACAAGAGACCCAGTACTTC. J is TRBJ2-5 and V is TRBV10-1; D is possibly TRBD2 (5 bases). The germline V and J ends were trimmed by 1 base and 2 bases, with 11 bases remaining between them. CDR3 length: 15 residues. In germline, CDR1 is WNHNN, CDR2 SYGVQD (reference sequence).

V gene TRBV7-9 combines with J gene TRBJ1-3; TRBD1 agrees at 7 bases. The CDR3 length is 17 residues. CDR1 is SEHNR, CDR2 FQNEAQ, per germline (reference sequence). The J segment lost 0 bases and the V segment lost 1 base, leaving 6 bases of the junction unmatched. CDR3 sequence: CASSLEAGGFSGNTIYF. Written as DNA, the CDR3 is TGTGCCAGCAGCTTAGAGGCAGGGGGTTTCTCTGGAAACACCATATATTTT.

This chain links TRBV5-6 with TRBJ1-1; 7 bases are shared with TRBD1. CDR3 length: 14 residues. Per the germline V gene, CDR1 is SGHDT and CDR2 is YYEEEE. V shed 3 bases and J 5 bases; nucleotides not matched to a gene: 7. The CDR3 DNA sequence: TGTGCCAGCAGCTACCGGGACAGAGGAACTGAAGCTTTCTTT. Protein product: CASSYRDRGTEAFF.

V and J are TRBV24-1 and TRBJ2-5; D is perhaps TRBD1 (5 bases). V shed 3 bases and J shed 4 bases, with 14 bases lying between them. Germline-derived CDR1 and CDR2 are KGHDR and SFDVKD. The CDR3 totals 15 residues. Here the CDR3 DNA reads TGTGCCACCAGTGATCCCAGAACGACAGTAGAGACCCAGTACTTC. Translation: CATSDPRTTVETQYF.